This record covers a single TCR beta chain. This clone was detected once. It has no known antigen specificity. Within one base of it there is no much larger clone, and no base qualities were kept. From its cysteine to its phenylalanine, the CDR3 spans 16 amino acids. The entry retains the CDR3 DNA only, 48 bases that are in frame from base 1. Looking up the germline V gene yields CDR1 SGHDT and CDR2 YYEEEE. At the junction V is shortened by 1 base and J by 5 bases; bases outside the gene matches: 12. The trial excluded patients who had a history of autoimmune disease or were on systemic immunosuppression. Peripheral blood for TCR sequencing was drawn from every dose cohort at baseline, at cycle 4 day 1 and at cycle 7 day 1. Samples were obtained from an open-label, multicenter, first-in-human phase I dose-escalation trial of ivuxolimab. Adults with locally advanced or metastatic melanoma, renal cell carcinoma, hepatocellular carcinoma or head and neck squamous cell carcinoma were enrolled in the trial. Before TCR sequencing, CD4+ and CD8+ T cells were separately sorted from peripheral blood.

This entry belongs to a study of OX40 agonist ivuxolimab in advanced cancers. About the study as a whole: The costimulatory receptor OX40 (CD134) was targeted by ivuxolimab, a fully human IgG2 agonistic monoclonal antibody. Intravenous ivuxolimab was administered to patients every 2 weeks at six dose levels: 0.01, 0.1, 0.3, 1.5, 3 and 10 mg/kg. Of the roughly 51 patients in dose escalation, some 19 had hepatocellular carcinoma, around 15 had melanoma, 9 had renal cell carcinoma and 9 had head and neck cancer. In the dose-escalation cohort, around four fifths of patients were male, and the mean age was about 55 years, with a range of roughly 20 to 79. Prior anti-PD-1, anti-PD-L1 or anti-CTLA-4 therapy was permitted, and checkpoint inhibitors had been received by 40% to 50% of dose-escalation patients. Three dose-escalation patients achieved partial responses, one with hepatocellular carcinoma and two with cutaneous melanoma. The purpose of peripheral TCRbeta sequencing was to test whether ivuxolimab changed TCR sequence diversity and led to clonal T-cell expansion. The paper describes the monotherapy dose-escalation part (N of about 47 patients) of the phase I trial of ivuxolimab. Overall study outcomes, separate from this receptor: Clonal expansion of both CD4+ and CD8+ blood T cells was observed from baseline to week 6 at doses 0.1 to 3.0 mg/kg. Which antigens the clonally expanded peripheral T cells were specific for was not determined. In partial responders in the 0.1-3.0 mg/kg groups, normalized peripheral clonal expansion was found to be among the lowest, especially among CD8+ T cells. Low levels of normalized T-cell clonal expansion were also seen in some nonresponding patients. After ivuxolimab, expanded clones were on average more numerous among CD8+ T cells than among CD4+ T cells.

Genomic DNA was extracted from sorted cells for sequencing of the TCRbeta CDR3 region. The immunoSEQ Assay was used for sequencing of TCRbeta CDR3 regions. Held by TCRdb, this immuneACCESS table contains in-frame sequences only and omits some clones. Under half of the omission traces to an unresolved V gene where checked; the cause of the rest is unknown. In all, the sample holds more than 65,000 clones, and over 65% of those were seen once. The top ten hold 6.1% of the sample. The sequencing here drew on CD4+ or CD8+ T cells sorted from blood, taken in a trial of the OX40 agonist ivuxolimab. Recombination joined TRBV5-6 with TRBJ2-7, and 7 junction bases match TRBD1. This clonotype was obtained from an adult with an advanced solid tumor such as melanoma, head and neck, liver or kidney cancer. The sequenced DNA is TGTGCCAGCAGCTTGCCTGCACAGGGGAACCCCCACGAGCAGTACTTC. The translation is CASSLPAQGNPHEQYF. The CDR3 plus the reference TRBV5-6 and TRBJ2-7 genes for the other parts give the full variable domain: DAGVTQSPTHLIKTRGQQVTLRCSPKSGHDTVSWYQQALGQGPQFIFQYYEEEERQRGNFPDRFSGHQFPNYSSELNVNALLLGDSALYLCASSLPAQGNPHEQYFGPGTRLTVT.